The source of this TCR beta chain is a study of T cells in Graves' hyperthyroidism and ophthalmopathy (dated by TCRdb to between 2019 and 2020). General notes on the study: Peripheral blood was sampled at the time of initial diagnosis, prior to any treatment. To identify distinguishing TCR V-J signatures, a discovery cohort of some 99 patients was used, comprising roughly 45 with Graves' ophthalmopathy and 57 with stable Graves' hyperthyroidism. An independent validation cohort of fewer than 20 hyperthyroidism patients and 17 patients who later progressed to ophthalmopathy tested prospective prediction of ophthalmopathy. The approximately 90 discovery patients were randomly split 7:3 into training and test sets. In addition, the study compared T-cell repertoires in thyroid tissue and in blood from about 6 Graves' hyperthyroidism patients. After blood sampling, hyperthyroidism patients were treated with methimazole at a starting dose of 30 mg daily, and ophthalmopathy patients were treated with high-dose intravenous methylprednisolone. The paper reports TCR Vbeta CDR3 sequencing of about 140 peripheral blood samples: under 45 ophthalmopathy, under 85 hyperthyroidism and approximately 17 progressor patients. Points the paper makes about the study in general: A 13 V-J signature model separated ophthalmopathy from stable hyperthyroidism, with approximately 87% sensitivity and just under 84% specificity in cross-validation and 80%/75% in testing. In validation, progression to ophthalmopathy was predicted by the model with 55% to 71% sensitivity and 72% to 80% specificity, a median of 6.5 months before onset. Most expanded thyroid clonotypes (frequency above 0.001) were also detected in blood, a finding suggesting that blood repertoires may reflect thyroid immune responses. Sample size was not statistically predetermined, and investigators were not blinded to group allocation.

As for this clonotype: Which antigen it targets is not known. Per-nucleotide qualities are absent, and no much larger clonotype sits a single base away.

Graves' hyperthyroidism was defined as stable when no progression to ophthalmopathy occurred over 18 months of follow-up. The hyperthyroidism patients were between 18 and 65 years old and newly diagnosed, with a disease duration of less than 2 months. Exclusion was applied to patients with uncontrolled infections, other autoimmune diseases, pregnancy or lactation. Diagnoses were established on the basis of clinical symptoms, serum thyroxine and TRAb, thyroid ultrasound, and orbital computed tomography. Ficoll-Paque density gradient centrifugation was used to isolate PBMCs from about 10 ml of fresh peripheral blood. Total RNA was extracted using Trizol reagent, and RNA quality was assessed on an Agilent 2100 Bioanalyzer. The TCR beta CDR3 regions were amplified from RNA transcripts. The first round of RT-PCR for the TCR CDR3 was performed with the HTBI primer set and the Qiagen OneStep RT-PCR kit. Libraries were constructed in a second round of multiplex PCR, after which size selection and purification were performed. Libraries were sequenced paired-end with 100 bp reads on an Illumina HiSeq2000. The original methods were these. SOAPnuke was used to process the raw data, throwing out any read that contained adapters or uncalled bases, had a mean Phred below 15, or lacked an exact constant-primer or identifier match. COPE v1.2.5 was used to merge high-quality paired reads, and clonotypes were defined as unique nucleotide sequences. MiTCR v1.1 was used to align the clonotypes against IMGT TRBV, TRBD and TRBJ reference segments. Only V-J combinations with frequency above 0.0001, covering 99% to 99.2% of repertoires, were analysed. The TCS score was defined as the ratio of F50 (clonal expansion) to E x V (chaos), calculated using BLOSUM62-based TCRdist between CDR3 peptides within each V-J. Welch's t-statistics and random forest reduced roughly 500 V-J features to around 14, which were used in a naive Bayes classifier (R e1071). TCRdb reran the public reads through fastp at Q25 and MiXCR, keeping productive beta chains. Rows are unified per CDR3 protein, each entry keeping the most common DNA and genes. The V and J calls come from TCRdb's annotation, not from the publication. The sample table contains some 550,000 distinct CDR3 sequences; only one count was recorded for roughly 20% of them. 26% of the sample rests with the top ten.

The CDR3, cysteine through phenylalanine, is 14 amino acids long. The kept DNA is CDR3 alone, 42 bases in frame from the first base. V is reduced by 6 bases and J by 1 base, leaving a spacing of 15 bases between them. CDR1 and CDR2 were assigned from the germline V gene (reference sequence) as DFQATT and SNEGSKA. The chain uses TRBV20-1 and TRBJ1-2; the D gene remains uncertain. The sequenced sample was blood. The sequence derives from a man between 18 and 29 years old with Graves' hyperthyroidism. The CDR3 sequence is CSAGDKALNYGYTF. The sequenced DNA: TGCAGTGCAGGTGACAAAGCGCTTAACTATGGCTACACCTTC.